Presented here are 27 T cell receptor beta chains from one specimen sequenced in a study of shared clonotypes between healthy human individuals. Measured with immunoSEQ multiplex PCR; TCRdb has only the in-frame clones, and not every one. The sample lists hundreds of thousands of clones; around 97% were seen once. The specimen was naive CD4+ T cells sorted from blood. This sample's subset: CD45RA+ positively selected. The receptors stem from a young woman in good health.

The rearrangement links TRBV19 to TRBJ1-3; D unresolved. The ends were cut back, 3 bases at V and 0 bases at J, with 9 bases in the middle. CDR1 LNHDA and CDR2 SQIVND come from the germline V gene (reference sequence). CDR3 length equals 15 residues. The CDR3, as DNA: TGTGCCAGTAGTATCGGTACAGCCTCTGGAAACACCATATATTTT. Translated: CASSIGTASGNTIYF.

The chain carries TRBV19 and TRBJ1-6; D gene ambiguous. The CDR3 loop spans 13 amino acids. Germline CDR1 is LNHDA and CDR2 is SQIVND (reference sequence). Deletions cut 5 bases from V and 9 bases from J, with 11 bases between. Here the CDR3 reads CASSDSRGSPLHF. The CDR3 nucleotides are TGTGCCAGTAGTGACTCGCGAGGTTCACCCCTCCACTTT.

The chain recombines TRBV28 with TRBJ1-2; TRBD1 is a possible D gene (5 bases). This CDR3 spans 13 amino acids. Germline V gene data show CDR1 as MDHEN and CDR2 as SYDVKM. Trimming took 6 bases from V and 0 from J, leaving 8 bases between them. The CDR3 region is CASRRTSNYGYTF. The CDR3 DNA sequence: TGTGCCAGCAGGAGGACATCTAACTATGGCTACACCTTC.

The chain joins TRBV10-1 to TRBJ2-1, with D unclear. Germline CDR1 and CDR2: WNHNN and SYGVQD (reference sequence). The length of the CDR3 is 14 residues. Trimming took off 0 bases at V and 0 bases at J, with 3 bases between the two ends. The chain's CDR3 is CASSESISYNEQFF. The CDR3 nucleotides are TGCGCCAGCAGTGAGTCGATCTCCTACAATGAGCAGTTCTTC.

V usage is TRBV27 and J usage is TRBJ2-7; D may match TRBD1 or TRBD2 (6 bases each). Germline V lookup: CDR1 MNHEY, CDR2 SMNVEV (reference sequence). The CDR3 consists of 16 residues. Between the trimmed V and J ends, which lost 5 bases and 6 bases, there was a span of 23 bases. CDR3 in DNA: TGTGCCAGCAGTCCGGGGCTGGGGGGCCGGGGAGCCGAGCAGTACTTC. This sequence encodes CASSPGLGGRGAEQYF.

The rearrangement uses TRBV15 and TRBJ2-7; 9 nucleotides agree with TRBD1. Unmatched junction bases numbered 4, after V lost 4 bases and J lost 0 bases. This CDR3 region has 15 residues. Germline V gene data show CDR1 as LNHNV and CDR2 as YYDKDF (reference sequence). CDR3 protein: CATSTRTGASYEQYF. Here the CDR3 DNA reads TGTGCCACCAGCACACGGACAGGGGCCTCCTACGAGCAGTACTTC.

This chain uses TRBV5-5 with TRBJ1-2; D is perhaps TRBD1 (6 bases). This CDR3 spans 15 amino acids. Germline-derived CDR1 and CDR2 are SGHKS and YYEKEE (reference sequence). V lost 4 bases, J lost 7 bases, and 20 bases lay in between. CDR3 nucleotides: TGTGCCAGCAGCGTCCGGTGGGGGCCAGCGGTTGGCTACACCTTC. Translation gives CASSVRWGPAVGYTF.

The J gene is TRBJ2-6, the V gene TRBV27, with 9 bases matching TRBD1. Germline V gene sequence: CDR1 MNHEY, CDR2 SMNVEV (reference sequence). V shed 6 bases and J 1 base; nucleotides not matched to a gene: 7. The CDR3 consists of 17 residues. The CDR3 sequence is CASSRQGVFSGANVLTF. The CDR3 DNA follows: TGTGCCAGCAGCCGACAGGGGGTGTTTTCTGGGGCCAACGTCCTGACTTTC.

The chain is built from TRBV10-3 and TRBJ1-1; TRBD1 matches 7 bases. The CDR3 has 14 residues. Germline V gene sequence: CDR1 ENHRY, CDR2 SYGVKD. The V segment lost 8 bases and the J segment 3 bases; nucleotides outside the gene matches: 9. The CDR3: CAIGLGGADTEAFF. CDR3 in DNA: TGTGCCATCGGCCTAGGGGGCGCGGACACTGAAGCTTTCTTT.

J is TRBJ2-3 and V is TRBV11-2; D not resolved. The CDR3 is made up of 12 amino acids. V was clipped by 4 bases and J by 6 bases, with 8 bases between them. Germline V gene lookup returns CDR1 SGHAT and CDR2 FQNNGV. The CDR3 region is CASSYGPDTQYF. As DNA, the CDR3 is TGTGCCAGCAGCTATGGGCCCGATACGCAGTATTTT. Looking up the rest from reference TRBV11-2 and TRBJ2-3 gives the full variable domain: EAGVAQSPRYKIIEKRQSVAFWCNPISGHATLYWYQQILGQGPKLLIQFQNNGVVDDSQLPKDRFSAERLKGVDSTLKIQPAKLEDSAVYLCASSYGPDTQYFGPGTRLTVL.

In its sample, this clone was seen once. V usage is TRBV6-1 and J usage is TRBJ1-1; D unresolved. Deletions cut 5 bases from V and 3 bases from J, with 7 bases between. Germline CDR1 and CDR2: MNHNS and SASEGT. This CDR3 spans 12 amino acids. The chain's CDR3 is CASSFGYTEAFF. CDR3 DNA: TGTGCCAGCAGTTTTGGATACACTGAAGCTTTCTTT.

This chain joins TRBV5-1 and TRBJ2-2, with TRBD2 identical over 7 bases. Germline assignment: CDR1 SGHRS and CDR2 YFSETQ. There are 17 residues in the CDR3. The V segment lost 4 bases and the J segment 3 bases; nucleotides outside the gene matches: 12. CDR3 sequence (DNA): TGCGCCAGCAGCCGCACGGGTGGGAGGGCGGACACCGGGGAGCTGTTTTTT. Its protein product is CASSRTGGRADTGELFF.

The rearrangement links TRBV11-2 to TRBJ2-1; D is possibly TRBD2 (5 bases). Trimming left V 3 bases short and J 7 bases short, with 13 bases between. Germline CDR1 is SGHAT and CDR2 is FQNNGV. The CDR3 has 14 amino acids. This chain's CDR3 is CASSLDLTGNEQFF. The DNA of the CDR3 is TGTGCCAGCAGCTTGGACCTGACGGGGAATGAGCAGTTCTTC.

The rearrangement links TRBV28 to TRBJ1-3; a possible D gene is TRBD1 (6 bases). Trimming stripped 3 bases from V and 3 bases from J, with 18 bases between. Germline assignment: CDR1 MDHEN and CDR2 SYDVKM. The CDR3 spans 17 residues. In DNA, the CDR3 is TGTGCCAGCAGTTTTTTGTCAGGGGCGAAGTATGGAAACACCATATATTTT. Its translation: CASSFLSGAKYGNTIYF.

The rearrangement uses TRBV7-2 and TRBJ2-5, with TRBD2 identical over 7 bases. This CDR3 spans 14 amino acids. Losses at the gene ends were 0 bases for V and 7 bases for J; bases not matched to a gene: 5. Germline-derived CDR1 and CDR2 are SGHTA and FQGNSA. CDR3 loop: CASSLARASGTQYF. The CDR3 DNA reads as TGTGCCAGCAGCTTAGCGAGGGCTAGCGGGACCCAGTACTTC.

This clone was recorded only once. J is TRBJ1-1 and V is TRBV19, with a tentative D call TRBD1 (5 bases). Germline loops: CDR1 LNHDA, CDR2 SQIVND (reference sequence). The CDR3 spans 15 residues. V was cut by 3 bases and J by 1 base, with 12 bases left in between. CDR3 in amino acids: CASSIFGHRNTEAFF. The CDR3 nucleotides read TGTGCCAGTAGTATTTTCGGACATCGGAACACTGAAGCTTTCTTT.

The chain uses TRBV6-5 and TRBJ1-5; D is possibly TRBD1 (5 bases). Germline lookup yields CDR1 MNHEY and CDR2 SVGAGI. The CDR3 sequence is 15 residues long. Trimming removed 2 bases at V and 6 bases at J, with 14 bases between. The CDR3 spells CASSYSQGSRQPQHF. CDR3 coding DNA: TGTGCCAGCAGTTACAGTCAGGGAAGTCGTCAGCCCCAGCATTTT.

The chain carries TRBV28 and TRBJ1-2, with a tentative D call TRBD1 (5 bases). V lost 6 bases and J 7 bases, leaving 21 bases between the germline ends. CDR3 length: 15 residues. The germline V gene has CDR1 MDHEN and CDR2 SYDVKM. This chain's CDR3 is CASSDPGTGPSGYTF. In DNA form, the CDR3 reads TGTGCCAGCAGCGACCCCGGGACCGGCCCGTCTGGCTACACCTTC.

The chain couples TRBV7-3 to TRBJ1-1; 7 nucleotides align to TRBD1. This CDR3 has 14 amino acids. V was clipped by 3 bases and J by 0 bases; unmatched bases: 1. CDR1 is SGHTA, CDR2 FQGTGA, per germline. CDR3 loop: CASSFGTVNTEAFF. CDR3 DNA sequence: TGTGCCAGCAGCTTTGGGACAGTGAACACTGAAGCTTTCTTT.

The chain joins TRBV4-2 to TRBJ1-1; D is unclear. The CDR3 consists of 16 residues. Germline V gene sequence: CDR1 LGHNA, CDR2 YNFKEQ. Trimming left V 0 bases short and J 1 base short, with 12 bases between. DNA for the CDR3: TGTGCCAGCAGCCAAGATTGGGTGACATCGAACACTGAAGCTTTCTTT. Its protein is CASSQDWVTSNTEAFF.

This chain joins TRBV5-1 and TRBJ1-4; no clear D gene. Germline V CDR1 and CDR2: SGHRS, YFSETQ. V lost 0 bases, J lost 5 bases, and 8 bases lay in between. This CDR3 has 14 residues. This CDR3 reads CASSLEAINEKLFF. For the CDR3, the DNA is TGCGCCAGCAGCTTGGAAGCGATCAATGAAAAACTGTTTTTT.

J is TRBJ1-3 and V is TRBV19; D is undetermined. The CDR3 covers 17 residues. Germline V gene sequence: CDR1 LNHDA, CDR2 SQIVND (reference sequence). The V end lost 0 bases, the J end lost 0 bases, and 12 bases lay between the germline ends. The CDR3 nucleotides are TGTGCCAGTAGTATAGACCGAGAATCCAACTCTGGAAACACCATATATTTT. The encoded protein is CASSIDRESNSGNTIYF.

V usage is TRBV28 and J usage is TRBJ2-3; 9 nucleotides agree with TRBD2. Germline loops: CDR1 MDHEN, CDR2 SYDVKM. V was clipped by 5 bases and J by 5 bases; unmatched bases: 8. This CDR3 region has 15 residues. The CDR3 coding sequence is TGTGCCAGCAGTGCGGGAGGGCCTTTGATAGATACGCAGTATTTT. Translating gives CASSAGGPLIDTQYF.

This chain links TRBV28 with TRBJ1-1; the D gene is possibly TRBD1 (6 bases). CDR1 is MDHEN, CDR2 SYDVKM, per germline. The CDR3 is made up of 16 amino acids. Trimming shortened V by 3 bases and J by 2 bases, and 16 bases separated the two germline ends. The CDR3 region has the DNA TGTGCCAGCAGTTTGAGCCTCGGGGGCGGAAACACTGAAGCTTTCTTT. Protein: CASSLSLGGGNTEAFF.

The chain uses TRBV2 and TRBJ2-3, with unresolved D. Germline V lookup: CDR1 SNHLY, CDR2 FYNNEI. This CDR3 region has 13 residues. V lost 7 bases to trimming and J lost 0 bases, with 8 bases between them. CDR3 loop: CASMTYSTDTQYF. The CDR3 bases are TGTGCCAGCATGACTTATAGCACAGATACGCAGTATTTT.

The gene calls are TRBV11-2 and TRBJ2-5; 11 nucleotides agree with TRBD2. The CDR3 is 17 residues long. J gave up 0 bases and V 4 bases, and 7 bases lay outside the gene matches. Germline values: CDR1 SGHAT, CDR2 FQNNGV. CDR3 sequence reads: CASSSRTTSGDQETQYF. The CDR3 DNA is TGTGCCAGCAGCTCTCGGACGACTAGCGGGGACCAAGAGACCCAGTACTTC.

A single count supports this clone. The chain uses TRBV7-9 and TRBJ1-2; 9 bases fit TRBD1. CDR3 length equals 16 residues. Germline values: CDR1 SEHNR, CDR2 FQNEAQ (reference sequence). V shed 4 bases, J shed 4 bases, and the junction held 10 bases outside the gene matches. In DNA, the CDR3 is TGTGCCAGCAGCTCTCCTGAGACAGGGGGTGGCTATGGCTACACCTTC. Translated, it gives CASSSPETGGGYGYTF.